These T cell receptor beta chains were read from a single sample in a study of blood T cell repertoires in COVID-19. Measured with immunoSEQ multiplex PCR; TCRdb has only the in-frame clones, and not every one. The sample includes roughly 120,000 clones, less than 90% seen only once; the top ten take 1.9%. Sequenced sample: peripheral blood. The receptor set was obtained from a man between 65 and 80 years old with acute or convalescent COVID-19. Both conserved end residues are part of each CDR3. D genes are given only for firm matches. A clone size is listed for some rows: how often the clone was seen (once, few, many), or a class if it is expanded.

>TRBD1|TRBJ2-1|NA|TRBV6-5
CASGPGQGKVNEQFF
TGTGCCAGCGGCCCGGGACAGGGGAAAGTCAATGAGCAGTTCTTC
>NA|TRBJ2-6|NA|TRBV2
CASTLQGRVTGANVLTF
TGTGCCAGCACCTTACAGGGTAGAGTAACTGGGGCCAACGTCCTGACTTTC
>NA|TRBJ2-3|NA|TRBV7-9
CASSLVQDTDTQYF
TGTGCCAGCAGCTTAGTCCAGGACACAGATACGCAGTATTTT
>TRBD1|TRBJ2-1|many|TRBV4-1
CASSPGQVKGEQFF
TGCGCCAGCAGCCCCGGACAGGTTAAAGGTGAGCAGTTCTTC
>NA|TRBJ1-5|NA|TRBV4-1
CASSQDRGQPQHF
TGCGCCAGCAGCCAAGATCGGGGTCAGCCCCAGCATTTT
>NA|TRBJ2-1|NA|TRBV6-5
CASTVSFYNEQFF
TGTGCCAGCACTGTTAGTTTCTACAATGAGCAGTTCTTC
>NA|TRBJ1-5|once|TRBV6-6
CASSLTGTRIGNQPQHF
TGTGCCAGCAGTCTTACCGGGACACGGATTGGGAATCAGCCCCAGCATTTT
>TRBD2|TRBJ2-1|NA|TRBV7-2
CASSPQGSGGSREQFF
TGTGCCAGCAGCCCCCAGGGTAGCGGGGGCTCTCGTGAGCAGTTCTTC
>NA|TRBJ1-3|few|TRBV9
CASSRDTSGNTIYF
TGTGCCAGCAGCAGGGACACCTCTGGAAACACCATATATTTT
>NA|TRBJ1-5|NA|TRBV28
CASSFAYSNQPQHF
TGTGCCAGCAGTTTCGCGTATAGCAATCAGCCCCAGCATTTT
>NA|TRBJ1-2|NA|TRBV5-1
CASSLEVQGVGGYTF
TGCGCCAGCAGCTTGGAGGTGCAGGGTGTGGGGGGCTACACCTTC
>TRBD1|TRBJ1-2|NA|TRBV19
CASTPGTGPFYGYTF
TGTGCCAGTACCCCCGGGACAGGGCCCTTCTATGGCTACACCTTC
>NA|TRBJ1-1|few|TRBV6-5
CASSQRSGGRRGAFF
TGTGCCAGCAGTCAACGATCAGGAGGCAGGAGGGGAGCTTTCTTT
>TRBD2|TRBJ2-3|NA|TRBV9
CASSVASGADTQYF
TGTGCCAGCAGCGTAGCTAGCGGGGCAGATACGCAGTATTTT
>NA|TRBJ2-3|NA|TRBV12-3/TRBV12-4
CASSFVSTDTQYF
TGTGCCAGCAGTTTCGTAAGCACAGATACGCAGTATTTT
>NA|TRBJ1-5|NA|TRBV29-1
CSASDSPGGNQPQHF
TGCAGCGCATCAGACTCCCCCGGGGGCAATCAGCCCCAGCATTTT
>TRBD1|TRBJ1-2|NA|TRBV9
CASSEVSGGAWIEYGYTF
TGTGCCAGCAGCGAAGTCTCAGGGGGCGCTTGGATCGAATATGGCTACACCTTC
>TRBD1|TRBJ1-2|NA|TRBV5-4
CASRLGSTGFYYGYTF
TGTGCCAGCAGACTAGGGTCGACAGGGTTTTACTATGGCTACACCTTC